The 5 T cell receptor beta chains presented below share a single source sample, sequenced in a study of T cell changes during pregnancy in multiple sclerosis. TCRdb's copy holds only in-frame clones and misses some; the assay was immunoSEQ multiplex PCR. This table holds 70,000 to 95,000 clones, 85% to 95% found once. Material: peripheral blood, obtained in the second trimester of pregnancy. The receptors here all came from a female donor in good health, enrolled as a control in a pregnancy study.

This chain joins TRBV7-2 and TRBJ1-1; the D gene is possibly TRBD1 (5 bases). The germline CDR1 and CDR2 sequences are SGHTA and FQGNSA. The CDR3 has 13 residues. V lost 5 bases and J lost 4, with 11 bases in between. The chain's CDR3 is CASSPGPGTEAFF. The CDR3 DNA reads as TGTGCCAGCAGCCCAGGGCCTGGCACTGAAGCTTTCTTT.

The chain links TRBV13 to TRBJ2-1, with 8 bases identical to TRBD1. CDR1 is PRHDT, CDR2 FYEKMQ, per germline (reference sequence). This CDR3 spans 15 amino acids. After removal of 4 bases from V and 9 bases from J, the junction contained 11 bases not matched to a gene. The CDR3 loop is CASSSGTGPGVEQFF. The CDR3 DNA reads TGTGCCAGCAGCTCTGGGACAGGCCCTGGGGTTGAGCAGTTCTTC.

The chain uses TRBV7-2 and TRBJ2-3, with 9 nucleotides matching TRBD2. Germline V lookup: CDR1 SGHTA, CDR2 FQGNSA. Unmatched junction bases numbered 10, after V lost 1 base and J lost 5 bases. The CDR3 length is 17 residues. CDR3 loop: CASSLGSLAGRGDTQYF. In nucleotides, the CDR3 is TGTGCCAGCAGCTTAGGCTCCCTAGCGGGGAGAGGAGATACGCAGTATTTT.

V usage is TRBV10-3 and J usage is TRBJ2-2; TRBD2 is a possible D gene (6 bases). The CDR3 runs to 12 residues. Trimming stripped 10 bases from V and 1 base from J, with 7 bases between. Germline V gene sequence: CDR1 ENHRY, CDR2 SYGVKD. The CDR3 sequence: CATGGNTGELFF. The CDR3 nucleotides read TGTGCCACCGGGGGGAACACCGGGGAGCTGTTTTTT.

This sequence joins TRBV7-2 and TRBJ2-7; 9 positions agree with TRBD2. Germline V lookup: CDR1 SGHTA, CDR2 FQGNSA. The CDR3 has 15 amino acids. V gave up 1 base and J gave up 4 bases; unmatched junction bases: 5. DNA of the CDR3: TGTGCCAGCAGCTTAGGTCAGCGGGGGGCATACGAGCAGTACTTC. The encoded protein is CASSLGQRGAYEQYF.